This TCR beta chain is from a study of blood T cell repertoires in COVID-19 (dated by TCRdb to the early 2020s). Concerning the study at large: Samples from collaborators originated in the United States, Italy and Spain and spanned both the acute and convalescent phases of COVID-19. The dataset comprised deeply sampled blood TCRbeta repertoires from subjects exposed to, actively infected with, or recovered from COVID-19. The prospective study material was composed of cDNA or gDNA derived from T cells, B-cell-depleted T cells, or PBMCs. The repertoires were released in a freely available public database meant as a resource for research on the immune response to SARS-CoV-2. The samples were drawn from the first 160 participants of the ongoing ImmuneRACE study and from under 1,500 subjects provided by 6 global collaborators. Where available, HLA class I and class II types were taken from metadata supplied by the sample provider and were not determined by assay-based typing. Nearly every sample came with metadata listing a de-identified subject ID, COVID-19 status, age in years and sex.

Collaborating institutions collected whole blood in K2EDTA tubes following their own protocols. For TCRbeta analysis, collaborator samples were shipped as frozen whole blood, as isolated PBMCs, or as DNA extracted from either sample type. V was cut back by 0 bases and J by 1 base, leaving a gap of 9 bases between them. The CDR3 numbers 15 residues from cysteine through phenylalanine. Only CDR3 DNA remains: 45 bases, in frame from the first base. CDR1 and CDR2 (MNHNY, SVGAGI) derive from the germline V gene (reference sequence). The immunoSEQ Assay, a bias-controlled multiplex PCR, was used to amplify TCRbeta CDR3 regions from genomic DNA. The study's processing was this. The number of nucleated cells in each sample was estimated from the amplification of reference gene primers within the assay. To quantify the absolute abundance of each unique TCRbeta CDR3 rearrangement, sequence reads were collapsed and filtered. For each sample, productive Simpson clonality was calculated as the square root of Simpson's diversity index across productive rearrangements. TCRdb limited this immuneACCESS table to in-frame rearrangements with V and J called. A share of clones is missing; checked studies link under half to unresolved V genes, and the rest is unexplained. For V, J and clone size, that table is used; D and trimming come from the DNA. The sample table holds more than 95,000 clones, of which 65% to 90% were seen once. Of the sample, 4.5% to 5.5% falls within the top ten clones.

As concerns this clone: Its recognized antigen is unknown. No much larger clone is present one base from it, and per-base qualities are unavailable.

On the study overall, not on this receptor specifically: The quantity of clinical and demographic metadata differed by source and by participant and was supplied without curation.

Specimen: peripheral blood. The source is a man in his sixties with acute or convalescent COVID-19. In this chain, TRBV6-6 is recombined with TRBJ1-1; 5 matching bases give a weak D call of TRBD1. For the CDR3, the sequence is CASSYSGRANTEAFF. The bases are TGTGCCAGCAGTTACTCGGGCAGGGCGAACACTGAAGCTTTCTTT.